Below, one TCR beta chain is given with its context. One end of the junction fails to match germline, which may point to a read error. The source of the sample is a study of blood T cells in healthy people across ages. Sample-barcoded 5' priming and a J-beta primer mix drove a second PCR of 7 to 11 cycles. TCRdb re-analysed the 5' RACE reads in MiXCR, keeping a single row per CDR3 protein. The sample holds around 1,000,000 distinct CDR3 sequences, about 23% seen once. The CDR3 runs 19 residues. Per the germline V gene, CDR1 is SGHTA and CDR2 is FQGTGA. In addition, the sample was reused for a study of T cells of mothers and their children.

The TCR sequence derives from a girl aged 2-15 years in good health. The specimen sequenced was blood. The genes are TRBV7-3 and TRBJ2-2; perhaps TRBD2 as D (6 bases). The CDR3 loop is CANSNTKRRLARNTGELFF. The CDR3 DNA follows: TGTGCCAACAGCAATACCAAAAGGAGGCTAGCGCGGAACACCGGGGAGCTGTTTTTT.